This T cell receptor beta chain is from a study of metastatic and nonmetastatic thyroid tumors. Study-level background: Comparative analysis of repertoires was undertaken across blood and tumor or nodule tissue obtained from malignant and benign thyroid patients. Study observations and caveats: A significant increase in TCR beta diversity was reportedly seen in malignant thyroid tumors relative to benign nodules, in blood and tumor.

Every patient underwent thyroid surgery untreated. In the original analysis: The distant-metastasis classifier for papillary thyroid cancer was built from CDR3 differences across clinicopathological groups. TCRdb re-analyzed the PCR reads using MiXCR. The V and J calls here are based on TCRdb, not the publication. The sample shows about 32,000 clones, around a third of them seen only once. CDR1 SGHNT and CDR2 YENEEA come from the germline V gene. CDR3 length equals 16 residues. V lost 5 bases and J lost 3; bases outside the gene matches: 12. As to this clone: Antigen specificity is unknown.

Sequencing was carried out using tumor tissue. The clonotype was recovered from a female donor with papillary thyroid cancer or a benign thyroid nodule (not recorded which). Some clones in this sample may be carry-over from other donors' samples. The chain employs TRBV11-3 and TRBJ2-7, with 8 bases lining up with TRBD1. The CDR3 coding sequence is TGTGCCAGCAGCCCATTGGAGGGGACAGGACTCTACGAGCAGTACTTC. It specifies CASSPLEGTGLYEQYF.